This entry features one TCR beta chain sequence. Antigen specificity is unknown. The data were taken from a study of cytomegalovirus exposure and HLA in healthy donors. Notes on the study in general: The tendency of first-cohort TCR clusters to co-occur in the 120 or so validation repertoires was identified by a subsequent analysis. Cytomegalovirus status was reportedly diagnosed by the classifier with high specificity and sensitivity.

Using immunoSEQ multiplex PCR, the repertoire was profiled, and TCRdb retains in-frame clones only, with some absent. The sample carries around 150,000 clones, approximately 84% recorded once. CDR3 length: 11 amino acids. Germline lookup yields CDR1 SEHNR and CDR2 FQNEAQ (reference sequence). V was cut by 8 bases and J by 4 bases, with 8 bases left in between. The source of this sequence is a man aged 30 to 39 in good health and CMV-seropositive. Material: PBMCs. V gene TRBV7-9 combines with J gene TRBJ1-2; D not certain. The CDR3 spells CASYGLYGYTF. In DNA form, the CDR3 reads TGTGCCAGCTACGGACTCTATGGCTACACCTTC.